These T cell receptor beta chains were read from a single sample in a study of blood T cell repertoires in COVID-19. Method: immunoSEQ multiplex PCR; TCRdb's copy keeps in-frame clones and lacks some. The table lists about 220,000 clones, roughly 80% of them singletons. Specimen: peripheral blood. These receptors all come from a woman in her sixties or seventies with COVID-19, enrolled during active disease. CDR3s include the opening cysteine and the closing phenylalanine or tryptophan. D genes are given only for firm matches. Clone size is shown for a subset of rows, as once, few, many or a class of expanded clone.

v_call,d_call,clone_size,j_call,cdr3_nt,cdr3_aa
TRBV11-2,NA,NA,TRBJ2-3,TGTGCCAGCAGCTTCGCCATTAGCGGAGATACGCAGTATTTT,CASSFAISGDTQYF
TRBV24-1,NA,NA,TRBJ2-1,TGTGCCACCAGCACTACTAGCATCAAGGTCAATGAGCAGTTCTTC,CATSTTSIKVNEQFF
TRBV6-5,NA,NA,TRBJ1-6,TGTGCCAGCAGTTACCAGGGGCCCTATAATTCACCCCTCCACTTT,CASSYQGPYNSPLHF
TRBV19,NA,NA,TRBJ2-1,TGTGCCAGTAGTTCTAAGGGGGGGATCCGCTACAATGAGCAGTTCTTC,CASSSKGGIRYNEQFF
TRBV3-1/TRBV3-2,NA,NA,TRBJ1-4,TGTGCCAGCAGCTCCGAAAAGCAAGAACCTCCCCCAGGGCAAGATGAAAAACTGTTTTTT,CASSSEKQEPPPGQDEKLFF
TRBV19,TRBD1,NA,TRBJ1-1,TGTGCCAGTAGTAGACCCGGAAGACAGGGAACTGAAGCTTTCTTT,CASSRPGRQGTEAFF
TRBV2,TRBD2,NA,TRBJ2-1,TGTGCCAGCAGTTTAGCGGGAGCTTTAGTTGAGCAGTTCTTC,CASSLAGALVEQFF
TRBV7-9,TRBD2,NA,TRBJ2-7,TGTGCCAGCAGCTTAGCGGGACTAGACGAGCAGTACTTC,CASSLAGLDEQYF
TRBV6-5,NA,NA,TRBJ2-3,TGTGCCAGCAGTTACTCGCGGGACCGCCACGGTACGCAGTATTTT,CASSYSRDRHGTQYF
TRBV7-2,TRBD2,few,TRBJ2-7,TGTGCCAGCAGCCCGAGGACTAGCGGGAGTGGTCAGTACTTC,CASSPRTSGSGQYF
TRBV5-1,TRBD1,NA,TRBJ2-3,TGCGCCAGCAGCGGGGCCCTCCGTACGGGACAGATTACGCAGTATTTT,CASSGALRTGQITQYF
TRBV27,TRBD1,NA,TRBJ1-6,TGTGCCAGCAGCCCATTGGGACAGGGTGCGGGCAATTCACCCCTCCACTTT,CASSPLGQGAGNSPLHF
TRBV2,TRBD1,NA,TRBJ1-1,TGTGCCAGCAAGGAGACAGGGGGCGCGCGCAACACTGAAGCTTTCTTT,CASKETGGARNTEAFF
TRBV3-1/TRBV3-2,TRBD1,NA,TRBJ1-4,TGTGCCAGCAGCCAGGCACAGGGGTGGGGACTGTTTTTT,CASSQAQGWGLFF
TRBV5-4,NA,NA,TRBJ2-1,TGTGCCAGCAGCTTGCTACTAACAAGCTACAATGAGCAGTTCTTC,CASSLLLTSYNEQFF
TRBV5-4,TRBD2,NA,TRBJ2-3,TGTGCCAGCAGCCCGGCTACCAGAGCGGGAGGGCGAAGCACAGATACGCAGTATTTT,CASSPATRAGGRSTDTQYF
TRBV11-1,TRBD2,many,TRBJ2-7,TGTGCCAGCAGCTTAATGGCGGGAGGCTACGAGCAGTACTTC,CASSLMAGGYEQYF
TRBV12-3/TRBV12-4,NA,NA,TRBJ1-1,TGTGCCAGCAGCCTACAGGAGAACACTGAAGCTTTCTTT,CASSLQENTEAFF
TRBV7-8,NA,NA,TRBJ2-7,TGTGCCAGCAGCCCCGCGGGACAGCAAATCTACGAGCAGTACTTC,CASSPAGQQIYEQYF
TRBV28,NA,NA,TRBJ1-1,TGTGCCAGCAGTTTATGGTCGATCGGACAAAACAGGGAGGGAGCTTTCTTT,CASSLWSIGQNREGAFF
TRBV9,TRBD1,few,TRBJ2-4,TGTGCCAGCATTAAGAGTAAGTCACAGGGGGCAGTTCAGTACTTC,CASIKSKSQGAVQYF
TRBV18,NA,NA,TRBJ1-6,TGTGCCAGCTCACCGGTCCTTGAGAATTCACCCCTCCACTTT,CASSPVLENSPLHF
TRBV6-5,NA,NA,TRBJ1-5,TGTGCCAGCAGTCCGAGCAATCAGCCCCAGCATTTT,CASSPSNQPQHF
TRBV28,TRBD1,NA,TRBJ1-2,TGTGCCAGCAGCACCCCCGGGACAGGAATTTTCTATGGCTACACCTTC,CASSTPGTGIFYGYTF
TRBV11-3,NA,NA,TRBJ2-1,TGTGCCAGCAGCTTAGTCGGGGTCTACAATGAGCAGTTCTTC,CASSLVGVYNEQFF
TRBV10-3,TRBD1,NA,TRBJ1-4,TGTGCCATCAGCGCCTCCGGGACAGGGGTTGGAAAACTGTTTTTT,CAISASGTGVGKLFF
TRBV7-2,TRBD1,few,TRBJ2-7,TGTGCCAGCAGCTTATCGACAGGGAACTCCTACGAGCAGTACTTC,CASSLSTGNSYEQYF
TRBV28,TRBD2,NA,TRBJ2-5,TGTGCCAGCAGTCACAGCGGGAGGACCGGGACCCAGTACTTC,CASSHSGRTGTQYF
TRBV10-3,TRBD2,NA,TRBJ2-7,TGTGCCATCACCCCGGGGGGTTACGAGCAGTACTTC,CAITPGGYEQYF
TRBV7-8,NA,NA,TRBJ2-7,TGTGCCAGCAGCTTAGGGGCAGTGAGCTCCTACGAGCAGTACTTC,CASSLGAVSSYEQYF
TRBV11-2,NA,NA,TRBJ1-2,TGTGCCAGCAGCCCGTCCGGGGGAGTCTATGGCTACACCTTC,CASSPSGGVYGYTF
TRBV5-6,TRBD2,NA,TRBJ2-1,TGTGCCAGCAGCTTCCGTCTAGCGGCGTCCTACAATGAGCAGTTCTTC,CASSFRLAASYNEQFF
TRBV5-1,TRBD1,NA,TRBJ1-2,TGCGCCAGCAGTCCTGCGGGGACAGGGGGAGGCTACACCTTC,CASSPAGTGGGYTF